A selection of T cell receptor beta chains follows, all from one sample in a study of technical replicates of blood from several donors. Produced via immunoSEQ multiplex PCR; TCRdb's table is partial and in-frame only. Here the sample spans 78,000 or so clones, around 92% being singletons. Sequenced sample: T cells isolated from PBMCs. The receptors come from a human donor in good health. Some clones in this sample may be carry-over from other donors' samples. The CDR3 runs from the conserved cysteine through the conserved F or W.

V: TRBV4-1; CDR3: CASSHPPTGDREVTDTQYF
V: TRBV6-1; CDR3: CASSVQRQETQYF
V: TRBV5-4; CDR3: CASSFGTGPYEQYF
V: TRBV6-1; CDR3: CASSEGTGGYGYTF
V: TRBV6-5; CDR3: CASTPRTGGNTEAFF
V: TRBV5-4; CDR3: CASSFGGRFDTEAFF
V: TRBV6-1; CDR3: CASALGGGNTGELFF
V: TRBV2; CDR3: CASPGLAGETQYF
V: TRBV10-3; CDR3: CAISESRGGNTEAFF
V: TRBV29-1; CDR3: CSAGQGFSGANVLTF
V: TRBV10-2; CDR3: CASRGQGVGQPQHF
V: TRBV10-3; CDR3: CATTKQDTSYNEQFF
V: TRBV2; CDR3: CASSEEAWGTGSENEQFF
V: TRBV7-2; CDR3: CASSLVAGDNGYTF
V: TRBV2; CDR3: CASSEGTRLYYNEQFF
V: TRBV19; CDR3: CASKGGTTQGTEAFF
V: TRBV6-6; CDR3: CASSGTGGQPQHF
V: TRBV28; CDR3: CASSLGGIVYEQYF
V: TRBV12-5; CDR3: CASGLNRRSIFETTQYF
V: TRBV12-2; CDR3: CASHGGEQFF
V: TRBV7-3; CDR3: CASSLTGGAGSYEQYF
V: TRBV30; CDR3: CAWSAPSLGARNQPQHF
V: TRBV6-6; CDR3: CASSHGRENQPQHF
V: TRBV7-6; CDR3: CASSLRRGRSSGNTIYF
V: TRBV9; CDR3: CASSVSGSTQETQYF
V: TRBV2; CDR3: CASSDPGGSYEQYF
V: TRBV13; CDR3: CASSSKTSSNAEQYF
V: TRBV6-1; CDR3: CASSAGSMNTEAFF
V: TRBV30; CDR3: CAWSRGTGGSYEQYF
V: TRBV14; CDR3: CASSQAHRDRGKKHPYGYTF
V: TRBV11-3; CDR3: CASSLQGLAGSGELFF
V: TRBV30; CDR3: CAWSRGPDLNTEAFF
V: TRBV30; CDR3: CAWSPTGPEAFF
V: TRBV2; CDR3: CASSEAGTESSYEQYF
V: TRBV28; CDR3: CASSLGTGRNEKLFF
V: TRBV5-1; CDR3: CASSVQGSKTGELFF